Below are 2 T cell receptor beta chains sequenced from a single sample in a study of shared clonotypes between healthy human individuals. Naive-designated CD8 cells lacked CD45RO, were positively enriched for CCR7, and omitted terminally differentiated effector memory CD45RA+ cells. The assay was immunoSEQ multiplex PCR, and TCRdb's table has in-frame clones only and misses some. The sample has over 2 million clones, about 95% seen once. Sequencing used naive CD8+ T cells sorted from blood. The receptors come from a man between 18 and 35 years old in good health.

As for this clone: The identical CDR3 is also encoded by other nucleotide sequences in the sample. This chain links TRBV27 with TRBJ2-7; possible D gene TRBD1, 6 bases. CDR1 MNHEY and CDR2 SMNVEV come from the germline V gene (reference sequence). The CDR3 runs to 13 residues. V lost 3 bases and J lost 4, with 10 bases in between. The CDR3 nucleotides are TGTGCCAGCAGTTTTGGGGGCGGGTACGAGCAGTACTTC. As protein: CASSFGGGYEQYF.

The V gene is TRBV27, the J gene TRBJ2-2, with 15 bases identical to TRBD2. There are 17 residues in the CDR3. Germline V CDR1 and CDR2: MNHEY, SMNVEV (reference sequence). J gave up 4 bases and V 4 bases, and 4 bases lay outside the gene matches. Written as DNA, the CDR3 is TGTGCCAGCAGTTCCCCGGGACTAGCGGGGGGCACCGGGGAGCTGTTTTTT. The encoded protein is CASSSPGLAGGTGELFF.